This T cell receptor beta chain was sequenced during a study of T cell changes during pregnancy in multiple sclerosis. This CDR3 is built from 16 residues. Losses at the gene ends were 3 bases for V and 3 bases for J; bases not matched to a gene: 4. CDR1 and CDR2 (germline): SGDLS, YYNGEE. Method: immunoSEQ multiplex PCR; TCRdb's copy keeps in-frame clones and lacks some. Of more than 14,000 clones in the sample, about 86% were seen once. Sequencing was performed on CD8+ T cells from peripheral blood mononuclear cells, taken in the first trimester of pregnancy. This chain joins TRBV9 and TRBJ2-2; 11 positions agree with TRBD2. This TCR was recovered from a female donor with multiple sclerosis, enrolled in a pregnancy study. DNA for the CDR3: TGTGCCAGCAGCGCCACTAGCGGGGGCGACACCGGGGAGCTGTTTTTT. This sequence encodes CASSATSGGDTGELFF.